This T cell receptor (beta chain) was observed in a study of cytotoxic CD8 clonotypes in ibrutinib-treated CLL (dated by TCRdb to the early 2020s). Context from the whole study: The cohort had about a dozen relapsed/refractory and around 16 treatment-naive patients; 17 to 18 were IGHV unmutated. Of the 90 or so participants in the trial, roughly 26 had longitudinal samples available. Every remission and progressive disease sample was obtained while ibrutinib was still being received by the patients. Samples at response were collected after a median of about 13 months of treatment, with a range of roughly 6 to 40 months. Partial responses were observed in about 25 patients and complete responses in 2; after a median follow-up of roughly 72 months, remission was maintained in some 14 patients and progression was observed in some 12. An average of about 250,000 productive templates and some 100,000 productive rearrangements was obtained per sample. Cryopreserved peripheral blood mononuclear cells were collected at three points: before therapy, at response, and at either sustained remission or disease progression.

In the paper's terms, the time point label means: progressive disease on ibrutinib. For TCR beta library preparation, roughly 2.2 micrograms of genomic DNA were isolated from cryopreserved PBMCs. Longitudinal blood samples from CLL patients receiving ibrutinib monotherapy were subjected to high-throughput TCR beta sequencing. The patients took part in an open-label, single-center phase 2 trial of ibrutinib monotherapy. The goal of deep resolution MiSeq sequencing was a depth between 1 in 1 million and 1 in 200,000 T cells, and coverage averaged 10x per clonotype. The immunoSEQ hsTCRB Kit was used to generate TCR beta libraries. Under the source paper's analysis protocol: ImmunoSEQ Data Assistant and ImmunoSEQ Analyzer were used for data analysis, and V, D and J genes were assigned according to IMGT definitions. Clonality, which ranges from 0 to 1, was calculated by subtracting the normalized Shannon entropy of productive rearrangement frequencies from one. Only overrepresented clonotypes making up at least 0.05% of the repertoire of each patient were included in the public clonotype analysis. Repertoires from approximately 12 age-matched healthy donors in immuneACCESS were used as clonality controls. TCRdb carries this immuneACCESS record with in-frame sequences only. Its versions omit some clonotypes, under half of them owing to an unresolved V gene in the studies checked, with the rest unexplained. That table is the source of V, J and clone size, and D and trimming were worked out from the DNA. This sample is represented by about 300,000 clones; approximately 76% of them were singletons. The ten biggest clones cover around 6% of the sample.

About this clone itself: Its recognized antigen is unknown. No per-base quality is available; no much larger clone lies one base away.

Points the paper makes about the study in general: Public clonotypes were found to be uncommon and were observed to contract or remain stable during treatment; the increase in clonality was shown to reflect expansion of private clonotypes at ibrutinib response. Lymph node repertoires were not examined, and the timing of sampling was not matched between patients in sustained remission and those whose disease progressed. An increase in clonality was observed at ibrutinib response, with clonality remaining stable during sustained remission and falling back toward baseline at progression. Baseline clonality was found to be higher than that of age-matched healthy donors and was strongly correlated with circulating CD8+ T-cell counts.

From its cysteine to its phenylalanine, the CDR3 spans 18 amino acids. Only the CDR3 DNA is retained, 54 bases long and in frame from the first base. This receptor chain uses TRBV1 and TRBJ2-3; the table assigns TRBD2, which was not confirmed against the DNA. TRBV1 is a pseudogene locus. The TCR sequence derives from a human donor with chronic lymphocytic leukemia. The sequenced sample was PBMCs, obtained at disease progression, from a patient treated with ibrutinib. The nucleotide sequence reads TGCACCAGCAGCCAAGATCCCCGGACTAGCGGGAGCACAGATACGCAGTATTTT. The translation is CTSSQDPRTSGSTDTQYF.